This entry lists 22 T cell receptor beta chains sequenced from one sample in a study of early T cells in non-severe SARS-CoV-2 infection. TCRdb itself ran the 5' RACE reads through MiXCR, one entry per CDR3 protein. The repertoire holds around 63,000 distinct CDR3 sequences, with 10% to 15% as singletons. Sequencing was performed on whole blood. These receptors all stem from an adult who was a healthcare worker with PCR-confirmed SARS-CoV-2 infection or an uninfected control (not recorded which).

This clonotype was seen many times. The chain employs TRBV6-1 and TRBJ1-4; D perhaps matches TRBD1 (5 bases). V shed 7 bases and J shed 5 bases, with 20 bases lying between them. The CDR3 extends over 16 amino acids. From germline, CDR1 is MNHNS and CDR2 SASEGT. Here the CDR3 reads CASTLPDSLLNEKLFF. The DNA for the CDR3 is TGTGCCAGCACCCTACCCGACAGCCTACTAAATGAAAAACTGTTTTTT.

This clonotype was seen only a few times. The chain uses TRBV11-1 and TRBJ1-2, with 7 bases fitting TRBD1. The germline gives CDR1 SGHAT, CDR2 FQDESV (reference sequence). The length of the CDR3 is 13 residues. J was trimmed by 3 bases and V by 5 bases; bases with no gene match: 3. CDR3 DNA: TGTGCCAGCAGCCCGCAGGGGGACTATGGCTACACCTTC. It yields the protein CASSPQGDYGYTF.

In this sample, this clonotype turned up many times. The V and J genes are TRBV3-1 and TRBJ2-5; no clear D. V dropped 5 bases and J dropped 8 bases, with 15 bases sitting between them. The CDR3 spans 13 residues. Germline CDR1 LGHDT, CDR2 YNNKEL (reference sequence). The chain's CDR3 is CASSTRLDSTQYF. The CDR3 DNA sequence: TGTGCCAGCAGCACCCGACTCGATTCTACCCAGTACTTC.

The chain employs TRBV12-3 or TRBV12-4 and TRBJ2-2; D not resolved. The CDR3 spans 13 residues. Trimming removed 2 bases at V and 4 bases at J, with 5 bases between. The CDR3 coding sequence is TGTGCCAGCAGTTTATCGCGCACCGGGGAGCTGTTTTTT. This codes for CASSLSRTGELFF.

This clonotype was counted a few times. This chain uses TRBV29-1 with TRBJ2-3, with a tentative D call TRBD1 (6 bases). CDR3 length: 15 residues. Germline V gene data show CDR1 as SQVTM and CDR2 as ANQGSEA. V was shortened by 1 base and J by 5 bases, with 16 bases between the two germline ends. The DNA for the CDR3 is TGCAGCGTTGAAGTAGGGGGAAGGATTTTAGATACGCAGTATTTT. Translating gives CSVEVGGRILDTQYF.

This clonotype was detected ten times or more. The V and J genes are TRBV4-1 and TRBJ2-4; D uncertain. This CDR3 comprises 15 residues. The V gene's germline CDR1 is MGHRA and CDR2 YSYEKL. V lost 5 bases, J lost 0 bases, and 11 bases lay in between. DNA for the CDR3: TGCGCCAGCAGCAAGAGACAACTAGCCAAAAACATTCAGTACTTC. Protein product: CASSKRQLAKNIQYF.

This clonotype was seen repeatedly, ten times or more. This chain links TRBV3-1 with TRBJ2-2, with a weak D call TRBD1 (5 bases). The V and J ends lost 4 bases and 4 bases respectively, with 7 bases between them. This CDR3 region has 13 residues. Germline V gene lookup returns CDR1 LGHDT and CDR2 YNNKEL (reference sequence). CDR3 DNA: TGTGCCAGCAGCCCCCAGGGCACCGGGGAGCTGTTTTTT. It yields the protein CASSPQGTGELFF. The full variable domain, with the rest looked up from reference TRBV3-1 and TRBJ2-2, is DTAVSQTPKYLVTQMGNDKSIKCEQNLGHDTMYWYKQDSKKFLKIMFSYNNKELIINETVPNRFSPKSPDKAHLNLHINSLELGDSAVYFCASSPQGTGELFFGEGSRLTVL.

This clonotype was counted at least ten times. The rearrangement links TRBV7-8 to TRBJ2-4; D might be TRBD2 (7 bases). The germline V gene has CDR1 SGHVS and CDR2 FQNEAQ. V was clipped by 4 bases and J by 0 bases, with 16 bases between them. This CDR3 region has 17 residues. The CDR3 sequence: CASSSKGGARAKNIQYF. The CDR3 DNA is TGTGCCAGCAGCTCCAAGGGGGGGGCCCGAGCCAAAAACATTCAGTACTTC. Variable domain in full (rest from reference TRBV7-8 and TRBJ2-4): GAGVSQSPRYKVAKRGQDVALRCDPISGHVSLFWYQQALGQGPEFLTYFQNEAQLDKSGLPSDRFFAERPEGSVSTLKIQRTQQEDSAVYLCASSSKGGARAKNIQYFGAGTRLSVL.

V is TRBV5-1 and J is TRBJ1-3, with a tentative D call TRBD1 (5 bases). The CDR3 is made up of 13 amino acids. Germline CDR1 is SGHRS and CDR2 is YFSETQ. The V end was cut by 3 bases, the J end by 3 bases, with 7 bases between. The CDR3 nucleotides are TGCGCCAGCAGCTCCGACAGTGGAAACACCATATATTTT. Translating it yields CASSSDSGNTIYF.

The table lists this clonotype with many counts. V usage is TRBV20-1 and J usage is TRBJ1-2; TRBD1 agrees at 7 bases. V was clipped by 6 bases and J by 2 bases; unmatched bases: 9. This CDR3 spans 14 amino acids. Germline V gene sequence: CDR1 DFQATT, CDR2 SNEGSKA (reference sequence). The CDR3 coding sequence is TGCAGTGCAAAACTCGCAGGGGGAAACTATGGCTACACCTTC. Amino acids: CSAKLAGGNYGYTF.

V is TRBV3-1 and J is TRBJ2-5; a possible D gene is TRBD2 (5 bases). This CDR3 has 16 residues. The germline CDR1 and CDR2 sequences are LGHDT and YNNKEL (reference sequence). V was pared by 3 bases and J by 1 base, with 15 bases between. CDR3 bases: TGTGCCAGCAGCCACCTCCCGGACTCTTCCCAAGAGACCCAGTACTTC. Encoded protein: CASSHLPDSSQETQYF.

This clonotype appeared many times. This chain joins TRBV18 and TRBJ1-5; 9 nucleotides align to TRBD1. The CDR3 sequence is 15 residues long. The J segment lost 7 bases and the V segment lost 2 bases, leaving 6 bases of the junction unmatched. CDR1 and CDR2 from the germline V gene are KGHSH and LQKENI. The CDR3: CASSPETGGGQPQHF. The CDR3 DNA follows: TGTGCCAGCTCACCAGAAACAGGGGGCGGGCAGCCCCAGCATTTT. The variable domain in full, with the rest retrieved from reference TRBV18 and TRBJ1-5, is NAGVMQNPRHLVRRRGQEARLRCSPMKGHSHVYWYRQLPEEGLKFMVYLQKENIIDESGMPKERFSAEFPKEGPSILRIQQVVRGDSAAYFCASSPETGGGQPQHFGDGTRLSIL.

This clonotype was recorded at least ten times. CDR3 loop: CASMRGLSTDTQYF. The CDR3 DNA sequence: TGTGCCAGCATGAGGGGGCTTAGCACAGATACGCAGTATTTT. The gene calls are TRBV6-1 and TRBJ2-3; TRBD1 agrees at 7 bases. V lost 7 bases and J lost 0; bases outside the gene matches: 4. This CDR3 has 14 residues. CDR1 and CDR2 (germline): MNHNS, SASEGT.

Many counts were recorded for this clonotype. V gene TRBV4-3 combines with J gene TRBJ2-7; D not resolved. V lost 4 bases and J lost 4, with 11 bases in between. CDR1 LGHNA and CDR2 YSLEER come from the germline V gene. The CDR3 has 13 residues. The CDR3, as DNA: TGCGCCAGCAGCCTGCGTGTGGAATACGAGCAGTACTTC. Amino acids: CASSLRVEYEQYF.

Many counts were recorded for this clonotype. The rearrangement links TRBV7-2 to TRBJ2-3; D assignment may be TRBD1 or TRBD2 (5 bases each). This CDR3 has 14 amino acids. V was shortened by 5 bases and J by 5 bases, with 14 bases between the two germline ends. CDR1 SGHTA and CDR2 FQGNSA come from the germline V gene. The CDR3 is CASSRGGGRDTQYF. For the CDR3, the DNA is TGTGCCAGCAGCCGAGGTGGGGGAAGAGATACGCAGTATTTT. The full variable domain, with the rest looked up from reference TRBV7-2 and TRBJ2-3, is GAGVSQSPSNKVTEKGKDVELRCDPISGHTALYWYRQSLGQGLEFLIYFQGNSAPDKSGLPSDRFSAERTGGSVSTLTIQRTQQEDSAVYLCASSRGGGRDTQYFGPGTRLTVL.

This clonotype was detected a few times. V usage is TRBV3-1 and J usage is TRBJ1-6; 8 nucleotides align to TRBD1. This CDR3 is built from 14 residues. Germline trimming cut 5 bases from V and 9 bases from J; bases unmatched to any gene: 6. Germline loops: CDR1 LGHDT, CDR2 YNNKEL (reference sequence). The CDR3 reads CASSIGTGGSPLHF. DNA for the CDR3: TGTGCCAGCAGCATAGGAACAGGGGGTTCACCCCTCCACTTT.

With regard to this clonotype: This sequence may be a read error, since a much larger clone differs from it by one base. The chain combines TRBV4-3 with TRBJ1-4; no reliable D call. Per the germline V gene, CDR1 is LGHNA and CDR2 is YSLEER. The CDR3 extends over 15 amino acids. V lost 4 bases, J lost 3 bases, and 12 bases lay in between. CDR3 nucleotide sequence: TGCGCCAGCAGCCCTAACCCTACAGCTAATGAAAAACTGTTTTTT. It translates to CASSPNPTANEKLFF.

This clonotype has a handful of counts. The V and J genes are TRBV30 and TRBJ2-7, with a weak D call TRBD2 (5 bases). The CDR3 runs to 13 residues. Germline-derived CDR1 and CDR2 are GTSNPN and SVGIG (reference sequence). V was pared by 1 base and J by 9 bases, with 16 bases between. The CDR3 spells CAWSASGERAQYF. The CDR3 nucleotides are TGTGCCTGGAGTGCTTCGGGCGAGAGGGCGCAGTACTTC. Variable domain in full (rest from reference TRBV30 and TRBJ2-7): SQTIHQWPATLVQPVGSPLSLECTVEGTSNPNLYWYRQAAGRGLQLLFYSVGIGQISSEVPQNLSASRPQDRQFILSSKKLLLSDSGFYLCAWSASGERAQYFGPGTRLTVT.

This clonotype has ten or more counts. The CDR3 protein is CASSFQENTEAFF. In nucleotides, the CDR3 is TGTGCCAGCAGCTTTCAGGAGAACACTGAAGCTTTCTTT. The V call is TRBV11-2, the J call TRBJ1-1; D unclear. Trimming pared 3 bases from V and 1 base from J, leaving 6 bases between. Per the germline V gene, CDR1 is SGHAT and CDR2 is FQNNGV. The CDR3 contains 13 residues.

In its sample, this clonotype was seen many times. This chain joins TRBV6-4 and TRBJ1-1; D perhaps matches TRBD1 (6 bases). CDR1 MRHNA and CDR2 SNTAGT come from the germline V gene. CDR3 length: 13 amino acids. The ends were cut back, 3 bases at V and 4 bases at J, with 9 bases in the middle. The CDR3 DNA is TGTGCCAGCAGTGAGGGCAGGGGCACTGAAGCTTTCTTT. Encoded protein: CASSEGRGTEAFF.

This clonotype was seen ten or more times. This chain connects TRBV12-3 or TRBV12-4 to TRBJ2-1, with D uncertain. Trimming removed 5 bases from V and 9 bases from J, with 8 bases in between. This CDR3 spans 11 amino acids. The chain's CDR3 is CASSHAAEQFF. DNA of the CDR3: TGTGCCAGCAGTCACGCGGCTGAGCAGTTCTTC.

The genes are TRBV29-1 and TRBJ2-1; possibly TRBD1 or TRBD2 for D (5 bases each). Between the trimmed V and J ends, which lost 7 bases and 0 bases, there was a span of 13 bases. This CDR3 has 14 residues. Germline CDR1 is SQVTM and CDR2 is ANQGSEA. The CDR3 nucleotides read TGCAGCGGGGGACGGATCCTCTCCTACAATGAGCAGTTCTTC. It codes for CSGGRILSYNEQFF.